Listed below are T cell receptor beta chains from one sample, sequenced in a study of T cells in Graves' hyperthyroidism and ophthalmopathy. TCRdb called the multiplex PCR reads again in MiXCR, with one record for every CDR3 protein. Here the sample spans around 540,000 distinct CDR3 sequences, about 16% being singletons. Sequencing input: blood. The receptor source for this set is a woman aged 30 to 39 with Graves' ophthalmopathy. The CDR3 runs from the conserved cysteine through the conserved F or W. A D gene is named only where the DNA matches it firmly. Not every row has a clone size; where given, it reads once, few, many or a size class.

TRBD1,TRBV28,14,many,TRBJ1-5,TGTGCCAGCAGTGGCAGGGGGAGCGATCAGCCCCAGCATTTT,CASSGRGSDQPQHF
NA,TRBV2,17,many,TRBJ2-7,TGTGCCAGCAGTGAAGCGTGGGGGGGGACAGAAATCTACGAGCAGTACTTC,CASSEAWGGTEIYEQYF
TRBD2,TRBV29-1,16,NA,TRBJ2-5,TGCAGCGAAACCGGGACTAGCGGGACGTACCAAGAGACCCAGTACTTC,CSETGTSGTYQETQYF
NA,TRBV29-1,13,NA,TRBJ1-1,TGCAGCGTTGGGGGGGAGATGAACACTGAAGCTTTCTTT,CSVGGEMNTEAFF
NA,TRBV6-1,14,few,TRBJ1-6,TGTGCCAGTCGGGGGGCTCAAGTGGATTCACCCCTCCACTTT,CASRGAQVDSPLHF
NA,TRBV2,14,many,TRBJ2-3,TGTGCCAGCAGTGGCGGGGTGGGCACAGATACGCAGTATTTT,CASSGGVGTDTQYF
TRBD1,TRBV20-1,14,many,TRBJ1-4,TGCAGTGCTAGCTGGACAGGAATTAATGAAAAACTGTTTTTT,CSASWTGINEKLFF
NA,TRBV15,14,few,TRBJ1-6,TGTGCCACCAGCAGAGAAAGAAGAGGTTCACCCCTCCACTTT,CATSRERRGSPLHF
NA,TRBV10-3,11,NA,TRBJ2-7,TGTGCCATCATTAGGACTTACGAGCAGTACTTC,CAIIRTYEQYF
NA,TRBV25-1,11,NA,TRBJ1-6,TGTGCCAGCAGTGAAAGGGCGCGCCTCCACTTT,CASSERARLHF
NA,TRBV10-1,15,NA,TRBJ2-1,TGCGCCAGCAGTGCCGGGGTACAATCCTACAATGAGCAGTTCTTC,CASSAGVQSYNEQFF
TRBD2,TRBV18,16,NA,TRBJ2-3,TGTGCCAGCTCACAAAGAATAGCGGGAGTGGTAGATACGCAGTATTTT,CASSQRIAGVVDTQYF
NA,TRBV2,13,many,TRBJ2-7,TGTGCCAGCAGTGAAGAGGCAGACTACGAGCAGTACTTC,CASSEEADYEQYF
TRBD2,TRBV7-6,15,NA,TRBJ2-1,TGTGCCAGCAGCTTAACGGCGGGAGGGTTCAATGAGCAGTTCTTC,CASSLTAGGFNEQFF
NA,TRBV6-2/TRBV6-3,12,NA,TRBJ1-2,TGTGCCAGCAGTTACTCCGTTCCGGGCTACACCTTC,CASSYSVPGYTF
TRBD1,TRBV15,16,many,TRBJ2-1,TGTGCCACCAGCAGGCAAAGGACAGGGGGCTACAATGAGCAGTTCTTC,CATSRQRTGGYNEQFF
NA,TRBV11-2,16,NA,TRBJ2-1,TGTGCCAGCAAGCCGGGACTTCTAGGCTCCTACAATGAGCAGTTCTTC,CASKPGLLGSYNEQFF
TRBD1,TRBV5-4,16,few,TRBJ2-5,TGTGCCAGCAGCCCCAGACAGGGGGTCGGACAAGAGACCCAGTACTTC,CASSPRQGVGQETQYF
TRBD1,TRBV27,15,NA,TRBJ1-6,TGTGCCAGCAGCCCGGGACAGGGGTCGAATTCACCCCTCCACTTT,CASSPGQGSNSPLHF
NA,TRBV7-9,13,NA,TRBJ1-1,TGTGCCAGCAGCTTCACAGAACCGATTGAAGCTTTCTTT,CASSFTEPIEAFF
TRBD1,TRBV4-1,14,many,TRBJ2-1,TGCGCCAGCAGCCTCGCCGGGACAGGGCATGAGCAGTTCTTC,CASSLAGTGHEQFF
TRBD1,TRBV12-5,14,NA,TRBJ2-1,TGTGCTAGTGGTCCGGGGACAGCTTACAATGAGCAGTTCTTC,CASGPGTAYNEQFF
NA,TRBV12-3/TRBV12-4,14,NA,TRBJ1-5,TGTGCCAGCAGTTTAAACAGGATGAATCAGCCCCAGCATTTT,CASSLNRMNQPQHF
TRBD1,TRBV2,17,many,TRBJ2-2,TGTGCCAGCAGTGAGTCTGGGGAGACAGGGAGCACCGGGGAGCTGTTTTTT,CASSESGETGSTGELFF
NA,TRBV7-9,24,NA,TRBJ1-4,TGTGCCAGCAGCTTAACAGGCAGTTTCCCTACAAGCCCACAACAACCGGGAACTAATGAAAAACTGTTTTTT,CASSLTGSFPTSPQQPGTNEKLFF
NA,TRBV4-3,23,NA,TRBJ2-6,TGCGCCAGCAGCCAAGATCGTAGCCGATCAGGGACGGGGAAGCTTTCTGGGGCCAACGTCCTGACTTTC,CASSQDRSRSGTGKLSGANVLTF
NA,TRBV7-9,12,many,TRBJ2-1,TGTGCCAGCAGCTTAGCAGGGGTTGAGCAGTTCTTC,CASSLAGVEQFF
TRBD1,TRBV2,15,few,TRBJ2-1,TGTGCCAGCAGGGGAGGACAGGGGGCTGTGGATGAGCAGTTCTTC,CASRGGQGAVDEQFF
TRBD1,TRBV28,17,NA,TRBJ1-5,TGTGCCAGCAGTTTACTCCAGGGGGCATATAGCAATCAGCCCCAGCATTTT,CASSLLQGAYSNQPQHF
TRBD2,TRBV28,15,many,TRBJ2-3,TGTGCCAGCAGTTTAGGTAGCGGGAGCACAGATACGCAGTATTTT,CASSLGSGSTDTQYF
NA,TRBV15,15,few,TRBJ1-5,TGTGCCACCAGCAGAGATCTCGGGGTGAATCAGCCCCAGCATTTT,CATSRDLGVNQPQHF
NA,TRBV20-1,18,NA,TRBJ2-1,TGCAGTGCCCTGGGACAGGGTGGGACGGGACTAGGCCTCAATGAGCAGTTCTTC,CSALGQGGTGLGLNEQFF
TRBD2,TRBV6-1,15,many,TRBJ2-3,TGTGCCAGCAGTCTCCTTAGCGGGAGCACAGATACGCAGTATTTT,CASSLLSGSTDTQYF
NA,TRBV28,14,NA,TRBJ2-7,TGTGCCAGCAGGGCCCGTTGGGGTACCTACGAGCAGTACTTC,CASRARWGTYEQYF
NA,TRBV30,12,many,TRBJ2-3,TGTGCCTGGAGTAACAGCGCAGATACGCAGTATTTT,CAWSNSADTQYF
TRBD1,TRBV6-2/TRBV6-3,16,NA,TRBJ2-2,TGTGCCAGCAGTAACTTGGGACAGGCAAACACCGGGGAGCTGTTTTTT,CASSNLGQANTGELFF
NA,TRBV28,12,many,TRBJ1-5,TGTGCCAGCAGATGGGGGAAGCAGCCCCAGCATTTT,CASRWGKQPQHF
TRBD2,TRBV27,16,NA,TRBJ2-5,TGTGCCAGCAGCTGGACCGGGACTAGCGGGGAAGAGACCCAGTACTTC,CASSWTGTSGEETQYF
NA,TRBV6-2/TRBV6-3,18,NA,TRBJ1-4,TGTGCCAGCAGTCCCGAACCACTTATAGGGGCAACTAATGAAAAACTGTTTTTT,CASSPEPLIGATNEKLFF
TRBD2,TRBV20-1,17,NA,TRBJ2-5,TGCAGTGCTCCCACCGCGGACGGAGCGGGAGAACGAGAGACCCAGTACTTC,CSAPTADGAGERETQYF
NA,TRBV7-2,12,many,TRBJ2-7,TGTGCCAGCAGCTTCATGGGGGTCGAGCAGTACTTC,CASSFMGVEQYF